The rows below give T cell receptor beta chains drawn from one sample of a study of Ad26.COV2.S vaccination and SARS-CoV-2 variants. Clones were read by immunoSEQ multiplex PCR, and TCRdb kept only the in-frame ones, dropping some. Of about 480,000 clones in the sample, 87% were seen once. The source material was peripheral blood, sampled in a trial of Ad26.COV2.S vaccine versus placebo. These receptors originate from a person between 18 and 65 years old who received the Ad26.COV2.S COVID-19 vaccine or a placebo. CDR3s include the opening cysteine and the closing phenylalanine or tryptophan.

>TRBJ2-2|TRBV6-2/TRBV6-3
CASSYSTHTGELFF
>TRBJ1-2|TRBV19
CASCASGQGSNYGYTF
>TRBJ1-4|TRBV5-6
CASSRRTVYNEKLFF
>TRBJ2-3|TRBV7-2
CASSSGGRTDTQYF
>TRBJ2-1|TRBV29-1
CSVEVASADNEQFF
>TRBJ2-1|TRBV24-1
CATSETSGINHEQFF
>TRBJ2-7|TRBV14
CASSQGDPIGPPSSYEQYF
>TRBJ2-1|TRBV19
CASSGTSGRAGEQFF
>TRBJ2-5|TRBV2
CASSRQTLRMETQYF
>TRBJ2-1|TRBV24-1
CATSDNGVGNEQFF
>TRBJ2-3|TRBV29-1
CSVEGTGGDTQYF
>TRBJ2-1|TRBV19
CASSIEGVGGEQFF
>TRBJ1-4|TRBV5-4
CASHLQGPNEKLFF
>TRBJ2-3|TRBV11-3
CASSARDRGYTDTQYF
>TRBJ1-1|TRBV3-1/TRBV3-2
CASSRSGGTEAFF
>TRBJ2-7|TRBV27
CASSLDGSWFWEQYF
>TRBJ1-1|TRBV28
CASSLGGQGFAEAFF
>TRBJ2-7|TRBV11-3
CASSPTANSYEQYF
>TRBJ1-2|TRBV28
CASRSGGANYGYTF
>TRBJ2-1|TRBV11-1
CASRTSGTNEQFF
>TRBJ2-1|TRBV7-2
CASGRDGGSYNEQFF
>TRBJ1-1|TRBV7-9
CASSLDPVRSEAFF
>TRBJ2-4|TRBV2
CATSLEASNIQYF
>TRBJ1-5|TRBV28
CASSLGGSGNQPQHF
>TRBJ2-2|TRBV6-5
CASSYSFSPGPGELFF
>TRBJ2-2|TRBV27
CASRLTTSPGELFF
>TRBJ2-2|TRBV14
CASSQDFGAGELFF
>TRBJ1-6|TRBV19
CASRPLQGANSPLHF
>TRBJ2-3|TRBV9
CASSRTGASTDTQYF
>TRBJ1-1|TRBV19
CASSIQGATEAFF
>TRBJ2-1|TRBV7-2
CASSLVPPGLGYNEQFF
>TRBJ2-4|TRBV6-2/TRBV6-3
CASSPGQGTFLAKNIQYF
>TRBJ1-1|TRBV7-2
CASSLETWTEAFF
>TRBJ2-7|TRBV7-2
CASSSDRASYEQYF
>TRBJ1-4|TRBV6-7
CASSSTGSANEKLFF
>TRBJ1-3|TRBV30
CAWSVTGHSSGNTIYF
>TRBJ2-1|TRBV4-3
CASSPRLAGVNEQFF
>TRBJ1-5|TRBV6-5
CASRIDGPSNQPQHF
>TRBJ2-7|TRBV3-1/TRBV3-2
CASSPFGQVPYEQYF
>TRBJ2-1|TRBV28
CASSDRDYIYNEQFF
>TRBJ1-2|TRBV5-4
CASSGGTGGRPDGYTF
>TRBJ1-2|TRBV6-1
CASSDFLPGPSNYGYTF
>TRBJ2-1|TRBV28
CASSLSVLPGNEQFF
>TRBJ2-7|TRBV25-1
CASSEWGGSSYEQYF
>TRBJ2-7|TRBV9
CASSVAPTYEQYF
>TRBJ1-2|TRBV11-2
CASRPPGRTYGYTF
>TRBJ1-1|TRBV10-3
CATLQAYSETEAFF
>TRBJ2-1|TRBV5-1
CASSLGSAGGINEQFF
>TRBJ2-3|TRBV14
CASSQFGLGADTQYF
>TRBJ2-7|TRBV7-3
CASSLTLSGSSYEQYF
>TRBJ1-2|TRBV27
CASSPTSGTGWNYGYTF
>TRBJ2-4|TRBV2
CASSGAGGGVNIQYF
>TRBJ1-2|TRBV4-3
CASSQDRGTGRYGYTF
>TRBJ2-3|TRBV6-2/TRBV6-3
CASSLAGGPNTQYF
>TRBJ1-5|TRBV4-2
CASSQDSNQPQHF
>TRBJ1-1|TRBV9
CASSSGGGLTEAFF
>TRBJ2-5|TRBV24-1
CATSGRLETQYF
>TRBJ1-5|TRBV28
CASSYSQGRWSNQPQHF
>TRBJ1-2|TRBV28
CASKTPGQGLGNYGYTF
>TRBJ1-1|TRBV19
CASTPTGDTEAFF